This T cell receptor (beta chain) was recovered during a study of cytomegalovirus exposure and HLA in healthy donors. Germline loops: CDR1 LNHDA, CDR2 SQIVND (reference sequence). V dropped 6 bases and J dropped 7 bases, with 12 bases sitting between them. CDR3 length: 12 amino acids. This PCR relied on a set of 60 Vbeta primers and 13 Jbeta primers. Assay used: immunoSEQ multiplex PCR; TCRdb lists only in-frame clones, some missing. The profile covers some 190,000 clones, with almost 75% appearing a single time and about 3.1% taken by the ten largest. Comments on this clone: Its antigen is as yet unknown.

Notes on the study in general: CMV serostatus alone was available as immune exposure information.

The sample taken for sequencing was PBMCs. This sequence was found in a woman aged 30 to 39 in good health and CMV-seropositive. This chain connects TRBV19 to TRBJ1-1, with a tentative D call TRBD1 (5 bases). CDR3 loop: CASRSGGGEAFF. The CDR3 coding sequence is TGTGCCAGTAGATCTGGGGGGGGTGAAGCTTTCTTT.